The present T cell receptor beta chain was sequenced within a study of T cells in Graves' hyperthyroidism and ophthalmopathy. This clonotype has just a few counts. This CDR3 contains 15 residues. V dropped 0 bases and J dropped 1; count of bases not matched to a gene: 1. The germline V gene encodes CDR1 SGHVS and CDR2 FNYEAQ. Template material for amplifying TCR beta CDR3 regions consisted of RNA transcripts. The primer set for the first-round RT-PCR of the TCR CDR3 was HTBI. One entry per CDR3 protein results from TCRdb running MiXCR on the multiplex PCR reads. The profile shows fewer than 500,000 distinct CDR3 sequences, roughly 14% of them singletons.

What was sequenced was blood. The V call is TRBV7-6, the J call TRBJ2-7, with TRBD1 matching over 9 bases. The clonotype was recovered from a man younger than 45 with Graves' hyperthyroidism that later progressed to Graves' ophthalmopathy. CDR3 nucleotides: TGTGCCAGCAGCTTAGCCGGGACAGGGTCCTACGAGCAGTACTTC. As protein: CASSLAGTGSYEQYF.